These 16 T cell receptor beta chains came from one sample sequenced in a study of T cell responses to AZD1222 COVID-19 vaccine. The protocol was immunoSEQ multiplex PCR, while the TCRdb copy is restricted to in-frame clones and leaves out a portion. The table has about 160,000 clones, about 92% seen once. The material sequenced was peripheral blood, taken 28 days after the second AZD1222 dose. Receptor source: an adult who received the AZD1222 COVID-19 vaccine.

In DNA form, the CDR3 reads TGTGCCAGCAGCCCAGAGACGACAGGTTTTGGCTACACCTTC. It yields the protein CASSPETTGFGYTF. This chain uses TRBV7-9 with TRBJ1-2; D perhaps matches TRBD1 (6 bases). The V end lost 5 bases, the J end lost 7 bases, and 17 bases lay between the germline ends. The CDR3 covers 14 residues. CDR1 and CDR2 (germline): SEHNR, FQNEAQ (reference sequence).

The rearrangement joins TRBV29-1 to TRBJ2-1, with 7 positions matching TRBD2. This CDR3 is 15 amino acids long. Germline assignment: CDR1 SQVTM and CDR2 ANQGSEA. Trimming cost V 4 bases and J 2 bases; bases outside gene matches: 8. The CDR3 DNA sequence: TGCAGCGTTGGAGGGGAGGGGTACACCTACAATGAGCAGTTCTTC. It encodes CSVGGEGYTYNEQFF.

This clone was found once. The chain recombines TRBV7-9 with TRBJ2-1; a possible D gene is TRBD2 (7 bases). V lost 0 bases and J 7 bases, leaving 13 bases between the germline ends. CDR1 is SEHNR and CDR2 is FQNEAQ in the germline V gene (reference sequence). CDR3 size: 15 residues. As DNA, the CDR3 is TGTGCCAGCAGCTTAGCGGGGGGGCCTATTAATGAGCAGTTCTTC. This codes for CASSLAGGPINEQFF. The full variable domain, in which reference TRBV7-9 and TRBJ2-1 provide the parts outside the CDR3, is DTGVSQNPRHKITKRGQNVTFRCDPISEHNRLYWYRQTLGQGPEFLTYFQNEAQLEKSRLLSDRFSAERPKGSFSTLEIQRTEQGDSAMYLCASSLAGGPINEQFFGPGTRLTVL.

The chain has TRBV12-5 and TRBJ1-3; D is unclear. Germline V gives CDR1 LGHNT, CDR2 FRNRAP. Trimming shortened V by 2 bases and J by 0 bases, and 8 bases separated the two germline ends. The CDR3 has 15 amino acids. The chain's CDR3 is CASGLYVSSGNTIYF. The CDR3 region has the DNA TGTGCTAGTGGTTTGTATGTGTCCTCTGGAAACACCATATATTTT.

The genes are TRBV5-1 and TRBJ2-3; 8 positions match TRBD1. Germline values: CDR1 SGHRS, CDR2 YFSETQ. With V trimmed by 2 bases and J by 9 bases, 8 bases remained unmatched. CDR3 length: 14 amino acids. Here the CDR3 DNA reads TGCGCCAGCAGCTTCGGCCAGGGGGCTGAGACGCAGTATTTT. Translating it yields CASSFGQGAETQYF.

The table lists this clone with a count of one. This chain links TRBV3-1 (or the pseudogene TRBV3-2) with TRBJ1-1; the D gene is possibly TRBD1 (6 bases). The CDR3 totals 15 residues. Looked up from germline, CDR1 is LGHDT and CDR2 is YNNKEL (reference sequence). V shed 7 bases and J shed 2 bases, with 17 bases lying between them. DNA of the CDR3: TGTGCCAGCACCAAGGGGGTTATCAAAAACACTGAAGCTTTCTTT. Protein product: CASTKGVIKNTEAFF.

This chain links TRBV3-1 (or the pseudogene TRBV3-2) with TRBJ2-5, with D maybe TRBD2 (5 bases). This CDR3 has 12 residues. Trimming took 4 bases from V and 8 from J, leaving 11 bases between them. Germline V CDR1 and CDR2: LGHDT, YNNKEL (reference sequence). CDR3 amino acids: CASSPGLGTQYF. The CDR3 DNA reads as TGTGCCAGCAGCCCCGGACTGGGAACCCAGTACTTC.

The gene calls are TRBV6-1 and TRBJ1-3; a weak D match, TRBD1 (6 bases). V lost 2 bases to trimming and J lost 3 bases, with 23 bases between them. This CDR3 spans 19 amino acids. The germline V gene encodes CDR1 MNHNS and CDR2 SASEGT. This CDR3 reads CASSELARVGGRIGNTIYF. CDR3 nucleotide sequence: TGTGCCAGCAGTGAATTAGCGAGGGTGGGGGGGCGAATTGGAAACACCATATATTTT.

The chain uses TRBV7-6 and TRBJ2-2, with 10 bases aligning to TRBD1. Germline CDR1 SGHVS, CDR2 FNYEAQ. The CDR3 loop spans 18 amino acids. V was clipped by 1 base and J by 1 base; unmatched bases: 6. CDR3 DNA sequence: TGTGCCAGCAGCTTAGGAAGCCGGGACAGGGGGAACACCGGGGAGCTGTTTTTT. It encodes CASSLGSRDRGNTGELFF.

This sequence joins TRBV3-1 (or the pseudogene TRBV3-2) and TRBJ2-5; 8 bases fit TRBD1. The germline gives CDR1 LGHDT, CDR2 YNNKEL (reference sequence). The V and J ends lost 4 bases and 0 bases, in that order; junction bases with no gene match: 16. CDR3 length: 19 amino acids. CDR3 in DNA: TGTGCCAGCAGCCCTTACGGACAGGGTGGTGGGATATACCAAGAGACCCAGTACTTC. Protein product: CASSPYGQGGGIYQETQYF.

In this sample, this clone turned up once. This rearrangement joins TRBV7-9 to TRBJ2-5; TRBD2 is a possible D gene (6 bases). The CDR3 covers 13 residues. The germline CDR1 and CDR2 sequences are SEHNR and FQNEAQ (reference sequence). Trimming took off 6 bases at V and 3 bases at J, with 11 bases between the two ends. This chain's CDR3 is CASRWEAEETQYF. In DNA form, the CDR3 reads TGTGCCAGCAGGTGGGAGGCGGAAGAGACCCAGTACTTC. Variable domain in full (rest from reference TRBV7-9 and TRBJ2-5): DTGVSQNPRHKITKRGQNVTFRCDPISEHNRLYWYRQTLGQGPEFLTYFQNEAQLEKSRLLSDRFSAERPKGSFSTLEIQRTEQGDSAMYLCASRWEAEETQYFGPGTRLLVL.

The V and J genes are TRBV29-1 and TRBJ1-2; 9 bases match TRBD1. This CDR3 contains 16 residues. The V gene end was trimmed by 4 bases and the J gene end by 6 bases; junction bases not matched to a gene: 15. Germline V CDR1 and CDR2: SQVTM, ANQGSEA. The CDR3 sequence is CSVAGPGDRVFDGYTF. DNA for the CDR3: TGCAGCGTTGCCGGCCCCGGGGACAGGGTATTCGATGGCTACACCTTC.

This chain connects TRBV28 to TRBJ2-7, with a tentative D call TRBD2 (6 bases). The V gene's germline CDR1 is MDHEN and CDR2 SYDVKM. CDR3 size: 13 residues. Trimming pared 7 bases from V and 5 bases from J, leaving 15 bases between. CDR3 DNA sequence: TGTGCCAGCACCTCGGGCGGGGCTAACGAGCAGTACTTC. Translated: CASTSGGANEQYF.

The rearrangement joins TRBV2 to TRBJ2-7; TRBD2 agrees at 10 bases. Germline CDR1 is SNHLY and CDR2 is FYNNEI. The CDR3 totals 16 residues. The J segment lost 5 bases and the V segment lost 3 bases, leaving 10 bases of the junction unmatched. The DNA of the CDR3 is TGTGCCAGCAGTGACCAGGAAGCGGGGGGGCCCCACGAGCAGTACTTC. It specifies CASSDQEAGGPHEQYF.

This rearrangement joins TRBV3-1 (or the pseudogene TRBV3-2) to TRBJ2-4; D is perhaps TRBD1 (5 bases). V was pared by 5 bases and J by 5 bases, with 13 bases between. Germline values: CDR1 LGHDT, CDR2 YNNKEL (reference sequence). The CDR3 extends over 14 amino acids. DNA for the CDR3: TGTGCCAGCAGCAAACCCCAAGGGGAAAACATTCAGTACTTC. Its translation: CASSKPQGENIQYF.

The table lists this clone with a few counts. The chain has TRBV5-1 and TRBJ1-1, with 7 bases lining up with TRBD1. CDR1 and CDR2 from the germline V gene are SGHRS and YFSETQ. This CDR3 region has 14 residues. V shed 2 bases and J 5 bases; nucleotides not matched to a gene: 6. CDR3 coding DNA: TGCGCCAGCAGCTTTGGTACAGGGGCTACTGAAGCTTTCTTT. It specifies CASSFGTGATEAFF.